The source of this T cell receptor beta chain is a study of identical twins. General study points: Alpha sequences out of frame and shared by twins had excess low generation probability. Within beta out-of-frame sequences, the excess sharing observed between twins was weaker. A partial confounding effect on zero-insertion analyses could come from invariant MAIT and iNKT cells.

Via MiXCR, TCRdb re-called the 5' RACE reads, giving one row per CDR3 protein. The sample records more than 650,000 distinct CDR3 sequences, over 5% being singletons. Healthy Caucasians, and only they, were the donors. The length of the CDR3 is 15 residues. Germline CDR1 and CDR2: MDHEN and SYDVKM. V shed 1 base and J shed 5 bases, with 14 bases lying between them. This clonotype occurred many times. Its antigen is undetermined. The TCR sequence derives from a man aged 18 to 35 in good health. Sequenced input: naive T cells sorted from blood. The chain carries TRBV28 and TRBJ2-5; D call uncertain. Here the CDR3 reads CASSLSVRFVETQYF. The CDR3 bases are TGTGCCAGCAGTTTATCGGTCAGATTCGTGGAGACCCAGTACTTC.